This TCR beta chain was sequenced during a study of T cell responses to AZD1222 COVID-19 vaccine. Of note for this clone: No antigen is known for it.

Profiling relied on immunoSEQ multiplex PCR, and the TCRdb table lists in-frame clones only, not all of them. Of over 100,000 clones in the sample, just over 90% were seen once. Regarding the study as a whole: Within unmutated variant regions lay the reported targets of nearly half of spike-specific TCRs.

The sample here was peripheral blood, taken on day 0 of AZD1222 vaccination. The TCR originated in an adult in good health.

CDR3 region: CASSGATASTDTQYF. DNA of the CDR3: TGTGCCAGCAGCGGGGCTACGGCCAGCACAGATACGCAGTATTTT. The V and J genes are TRBV7-6 and TRBJ2-3, with D possibly matching TRBD1 (5 bases). The CDR3 is made up of 15 amino acids. CDR1 is SGHVS and CDR2 is FNYEAQ in the germline V gene. V was pared by 5 bases and J by 0 bases, with 12 bases between.